The TCR beta chain under discussion was sequenced for a study of blood T cell repertoires in COVID-19. The wider study: Sites across the United States, Italy and Spain contributed samples from acute and convalescent COVID-19.

Cohort placement rested on clinical history that participants reported themselves. TCRdb keeps only in-frame clones here, not all; method: immunoSEQ multiplex PCR. The data contain some 300,000 clones, about 88% of them seen just once; the ten biggest clones take up approximately 2%. In germline, CDR1 is KGHDR, CDR2 SFDVKD. Trimming removed 4 bases at V and 4 bases at J, with 22 bases between. This CDR3 is 18 amino acids long. This receptor was identified in a woman in her sixties in a cohort exposed to, infected with or recovered from COVID-19 (not recorded which). The genes are TRBV24-1 and TRBJ2-1; D is possibly TRBD1 (6 bases). Sequenced material: PBMCs or T cells enriched from blood (not recorded which). CDR3 amino acids: CATSDFRGTAGRYNEQFF. The CDR3 DNA reads TGTGCCACCAGTGACTTCAGGGGTACGGCGGGTCGGTACAATGAGCAGTTCTTC.